The sequence of this TCR beta chain was determined in a study of sequential checkpoint blockade in melanoma. About the research overall: Randomization was 1:1 between first-line nivolumab→ipilimumab and ipilimumab→nivolumab.

Documented treatment: randomized to nivolumab then ipilimumab (arm A) or the reverse (arm B). Per the germline V gene, CDR1 is MNHEY and CDR2 is SVGAGI. The CDR3 runs to 15 residues. With 6 bases removed from V and 6 bases from J, the gap between germline ends came to 17 bases. The data were produced by immunoSEQ multiplex PCR, yet TCRdb's version contains in-frame clones alone and is incomplete. This sample yields about 29,000 clones, of which about 80% are seen a single time; more than 10% belongs to the top ten. This TCR derives from a human donor with melanoma. This specimen consisted of CD8+ T cells sorted from blood (inferred from file names), obtained from a patient given nivolumab and ipilimumab in sequence. The rearrangement uses TRBV6-5 and TRBJ1-4; D may be TRBD1 (5 bases). The CDR3: CASSSSQGSYEKLFF. CDR3 DNA: TGTGCCAGCAGCAGTTCGCAGGGAAGCTATGAAAAACTGTTTTTT.